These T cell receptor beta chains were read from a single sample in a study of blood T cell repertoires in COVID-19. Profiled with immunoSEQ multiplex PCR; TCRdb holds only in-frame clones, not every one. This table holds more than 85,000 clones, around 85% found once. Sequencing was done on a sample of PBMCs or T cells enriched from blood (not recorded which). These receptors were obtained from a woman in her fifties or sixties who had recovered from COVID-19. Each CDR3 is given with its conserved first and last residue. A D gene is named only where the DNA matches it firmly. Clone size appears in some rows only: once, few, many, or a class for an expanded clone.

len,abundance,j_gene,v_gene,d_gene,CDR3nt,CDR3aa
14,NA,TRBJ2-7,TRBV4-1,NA,TGCGCCAGCAGCCCCCGAGCAGGGCAACACGAGCAGTACTTC,CASSPRAGQHEQYF
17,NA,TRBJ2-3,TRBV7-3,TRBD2,TGTGCCAGCAGTCCGATGGGAGGGACTGCTAGCACAGATACGCAGTATTTT,CASSPMGGTASTDTQYF
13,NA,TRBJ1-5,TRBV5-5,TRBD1,TGTGCCAGCAGCACGGGACAGTTCGAAGCCCAGCATTTT,CASSTGQFEAQHF
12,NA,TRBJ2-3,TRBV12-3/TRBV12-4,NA,TGTGCCAGCAGGGGGGCGTTAGATACGCAGTATTTT,CASRGALDTQYF
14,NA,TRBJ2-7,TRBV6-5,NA,TGTGCCATCCACCGCGCAGGGGCCTCCTACGAGCAGTACTTC,CAIHRAGASYEQYF
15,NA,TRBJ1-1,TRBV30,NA,TGTGCCTGGAGTGGGGCAGGGGTAAGAAGAACTGAAGCTTTCTTT,CAWSGAGVRRTEAFF
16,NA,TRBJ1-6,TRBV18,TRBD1,TGTGCCAGCTCACCCGGGGACAGGGGGCTAAATTCACCCCTCCACTTT,CASSPGDRGLNSPLHF
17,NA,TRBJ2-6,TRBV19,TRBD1,TGTGCCAGTAGCCGACAGGGGGCGCAGGTTGGGGCCAACGTCCTGACTTTC,CASSRQGAQVGANVLTF
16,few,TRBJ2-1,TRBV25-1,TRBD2,TGTGCCAGCAGTCCCCCGGGACTAGTCTCCCTCAATGAGCAGTTCTTC,CASSPPGLVSLNEQFF
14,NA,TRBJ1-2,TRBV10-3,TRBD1,TGTGCCATCACCGGGACAGAAGCTAACTATGGCTACACCTTC,CAITGTEANYGYTF
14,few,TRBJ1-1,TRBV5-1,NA,TGCGCCAGCAGCTTGGGAGTAGGGGGCACTGAAGCTTTCTTT,CASSLGVGGTEAFF
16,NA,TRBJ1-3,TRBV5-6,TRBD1,TGTGCCAGCAGCCTGGGGCGGACAGGGCAATGGGTCACCATATATTTT,CASSLGRTGQWVTIYF
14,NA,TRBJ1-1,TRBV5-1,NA,TGCGCCAGCAGCTTGGATGTCGGGAACACTGAAGCTTTCTTT,CASSLDVGNTEAFF
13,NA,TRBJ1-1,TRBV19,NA,TGTGCCAGTAGTGACGACTCGATCACTGGGGCTTTCTTT,CASSDDSITGAFF
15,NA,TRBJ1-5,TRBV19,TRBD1,TGTGCCAGTAGTATAGCCACAGGGGGTGGTCAGCCCCAGCATTTT,CASSIATGGGQPQHF
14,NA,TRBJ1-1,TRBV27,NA,TGTGCCAGCAGTTTGACAGCTATGAACACTGAAGCTTTCTTT,CASSLTAMNTEAFF
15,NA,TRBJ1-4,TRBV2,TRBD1,TGTGCCAGCAGTGAAGCACCGGGACAGGGCGAAAAACTGTTTTTT,CASSEAPGQGEKLFF
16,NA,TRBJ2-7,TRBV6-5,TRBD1,TGTGCCAGCAGTTACTCCGGGACAGGGGGATCCTACGAGCAGTACTTC,CASSYSGTGGSYEQYF
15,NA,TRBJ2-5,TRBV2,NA,TGTGCCAGCAGTGAATTTGGCGGCTTGGCGGAGACCCAGTACTTC,CASSEFGGLAETQYF
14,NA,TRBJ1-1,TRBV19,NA,TGTGCCAGTAGCTACAGGGCGGCGGACACTGAAGCTTTCTTT,CASSYRAADTEAFF
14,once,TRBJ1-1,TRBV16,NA,TGTGCCAGCAGCCAGTTAGCGGAGAACACTGAAGCTTTCTTT,CASSQLAENTEAFF
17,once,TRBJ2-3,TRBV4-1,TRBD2,TGCGCCAGCAGCCAAGATTTAGGGACTAGCGGTACTGCTACGCAGTATTTT,CASSQDLGTSGTATQYF
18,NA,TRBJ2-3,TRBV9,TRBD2,TGTGCCAGCAGCGTAGTGGCTAGCGGGGGTCAAATCACAGATACGCAGTATTTT,CASSVVASGGQITDTQYF
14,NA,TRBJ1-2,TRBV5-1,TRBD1,TGCGCCAGCAGCTTGGAACAGGGGGCCAGTGGCTACACCTTC,CASSLEQGASGYTF
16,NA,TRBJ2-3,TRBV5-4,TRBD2,TGTGCCAGCAGCTTTTCAGTTGCGCGGGGGGCAGATACGCAGTATTTT,CASSFSVARGADTQYF
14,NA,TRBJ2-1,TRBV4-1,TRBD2,TGCGCCAGCAGCGGGACTAGGTCCTACAATGAGCAGTTCTTC,CASSGTRSYNEQFF
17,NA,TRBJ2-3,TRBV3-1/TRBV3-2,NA,TGTGCCAGCAGCCTTCTCAATCCCACGACTGCAACAGATACGCAGTATTTT,CASSLLNPTTATDTQYF
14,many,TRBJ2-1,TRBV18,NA,TGTGCCAGCTCACCAGAGACCTCGAGGAATGAGCAGTTCTTC,CASSPETSRNEQFF
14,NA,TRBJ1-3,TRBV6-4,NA,TGTGCCAGCCCCGACACTACGGGGGGAAACACCATATATTTT,CASPDTTGGNTIYF
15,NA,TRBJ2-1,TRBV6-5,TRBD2,TGTGCCAGCAGCTCCGGACTAGCGGGAGGCAATGAGCAGTTCTTC,CASSSGLAGGNEQFF
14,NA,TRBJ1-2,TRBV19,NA,TGTGCCAGTAGTAGGTCCAGGGAAAACTATGGCTACACCTTC,CASSRSRENYGYTF
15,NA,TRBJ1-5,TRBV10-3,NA,TGTGCCATCAGTGAGCGGGAAGTCGGCAATCAGCCCCAGCATTTT,CAISEREVGNQPQHF
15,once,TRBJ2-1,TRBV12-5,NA,TGTGCTAGTGGTTTGGAGGCCAAGGGAGTCGATGAGCAGTTCTTC,CASGLEAKGVDEQFF
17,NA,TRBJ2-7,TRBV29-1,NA,TGCAGCGTTGCCGGGGGGGGCCTGACAGGGAGATTAGAAGAGCAGTACTTC,CSVAGGGLTGRLEEQYF
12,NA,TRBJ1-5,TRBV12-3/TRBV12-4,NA,TGTGCCAGCAGTGACAGTCTTGGGCCCCAGCATTTT,CASSDSLGPQHF
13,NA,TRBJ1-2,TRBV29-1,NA,TGCAGCGTTGGGGCGGGAACAGGCGATGGCTACACCTTC,CSVGAGTGDGYTF
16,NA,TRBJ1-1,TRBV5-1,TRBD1,TGCGCCAGCAGCTTGAGAGGGACAGGGGAAGGCACTGAAGCTTTCTTT,CASSLRGTGEGTEAFF
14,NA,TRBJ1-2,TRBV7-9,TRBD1,TGTGCCGCCGGAGGGACAGGGGAGGGCTATGGCTACACCTTC,CAAGGTGEGYGYTF
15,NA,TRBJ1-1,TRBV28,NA,TGTGCCAGCAGTCCGGGTGGCACCCCCGTGGCCGAAGCTTTCTTT,CASSPGGTPVAEAFF
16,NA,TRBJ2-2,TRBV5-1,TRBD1,TGCGCCAGCAGCTTGGCACGACAGGGGGCCTCCGGGGAGCTGTTTTTT,CASSLARQGASGELFF
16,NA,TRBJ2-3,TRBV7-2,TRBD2,TGTGCCAGCAGCCTCGGGACTAGCGGGGGCCTAGGAGCGCAGTATTTT,CASSLGTSGGLGAQYF
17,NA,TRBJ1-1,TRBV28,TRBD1,TGTGCCAGCAGTCCCACCGGGAAAACAGGGGTGAACACTGAAGCTTTCTTT,CASSPTGKTGVNTEAFF